These 24 T cell receptor beta chains were sequenced from one sample in a study of T cells in Graves' hyperthyroidism and ophthalmopathy. Researchers took RNA transcripts and amplified the TCR beta CDR3 regions from them. HTBI primers were used for first-round RT-PCR of the TCR CDR3. In TCRdb, the multiplex PCR reads were re-called with MiXCR into one record per CDR3 protein. Of 500,000 to 650,000 distinct CDR3 sequences in the sample, approximately 48% were seen once. Sequencing input: peripheral blood or thyroid tissue (not recorded which). These receptors were collected from an adult woman with Graves' disease, either hyperthyroidism or ophthalmopathy (not recorded which).

The chain uses TRBV7-2 and TRBJ2-5; perhaps TRBD2 as D (7 bases). The ends were cut back, 5 bases at V and 2 bases at J, with 24 bases in the middle. Looked up from germline, CDR1 is SGHTA and CDR2 is FQGNSA. The CDR3 contains 18 residues. DNA of the CDR3: TGTGCCAGCAGCCCCCATGGGGGAGGGGGACACCAACAAGAGACCCAGTACTTC. Its protein product is CASSPHGGGGHQQETQYF.

This chain joins TRBV7-8 and TRBJ2-5; TRBD1 aligns across 9 bases. The better agreement between TRBJ2-7 and the DNA end casts doubt on the J call. In germline, CDR1 is SGHVS, CDR2 FQNEAQ. The CDR3 spans 15 residues. For the CDR3, the DNA is TGTGCCAGCAGCATCGGGACAGGGACGCACTACGAGCAGTACTTC. Translation: CASSIGTGTHYEQYF.

This clonotype was found many times. The CDR3 spells CASSQDGVAGNTIYF. The CDR3 DNA follows: TGCGCCAGCAGCCAAGATGGGGTAGCTGGAAACACCATATATTTT. The chain recombines TRBV4-1 with TRBJ1-3; D uncertain. Germline V gene sequence: CDR1 MGHRA, CDR2 YSYEKL. Trimming pared 0 bases from V and 2 bases from J, leaving 8 bases between. The CDR3 sequence is 15 residues long.

This clonotype was detected many times. DNA for the CDR3: TGCAGTGCCCCTCACAGTAGTGGGGCCAACGTCCTGACTTTC. Translating it yields CSAPHSSGANVLTF. This rearrangement joins TRBV20-1 to TRBJ2-6; D remains ambiguous. This CDR3 has 14 residues. Per germline, CDR1 DFQATT and CDR2 SNEGSKA (reference sequence). Trimming pared 6 bases from V and 3 bases from J, leaving 12 bases between.

The rearrangement uses TRBV5-1 and TRBJ1-6, with 7 bases matching TRBD1. The germline V gene has CDR1 SGHRS and CDR2 YFSETQ. This CDR3 spans 17 amino acids. The V segment lost 4 bases and the J segment 0 bases; nucleotides outside the gene matches: 7. The CDR3 nucleotides are TGCGCCAGCAGCGACAGGACAGGACGCTCCTATAATTCACCCCTCCACTTT. It yields the protein CASSDRTGRSYNSPLHF.

Regarding this clonotype: No DNA is shown, since the ends of the CDR3 on it are uncertain; the CDR3 is the one TCRdb lists. V usage is TRBV29-1 and J usage is TRBJ1-2; whether TRBD1, the table's D call, matches the DNA was not checked. Germline V gives CDR1 SQVTM, CDR2 ANQGSEA. Both ends counted, the CDR3 spans 12 residues. The chain's CDR3 is CSVWGEGNGHTF.

V usage is TRBV19 and J usage is TRBJ2-2; possibly TRBD1 or TRBD2 for D (5 bases each). CDR3 length: 14 amino acids. Trimming stripped 6 bases from V and 0 bases from J, with 8 bases between. Germline V gene sequence: CDR1 LNHDA, CDR2 SQIVND (reference sequence). The CDR3 sequence: CASSRDANTGELFF. The CDR3 DNA is TGTGCCAGTAGCCGGGACGCGAACACCGGGGAGCTGTTTTTT. The variable domain in full, with the rest retrieved from reference TRBV19 and TRBJ2-2, is DGGITQSPKYLFRKEGQNVTLSCEQNLNHDAMYWYRQDPGQGLRLIYYSQIVNDFQKGDIAEGYSVSREKKESFPLTVTSAQKNPTAFYLCASSRDANTGELFFGEGSRLTVL.

Of note for this clonotype: The CDR3 carries no conserved terminal phenylalanine or tryptophan, so it likely arises from a read error. This chain connects TRBV12-3 or TRBV12-4 to TRBJ1-3; D not resolved. V was shortened by 6 bases and J by 4 bases, with 7 bases between the two germline ends. The CDR3 runs 12 residues. Written as DNA, the CDR3 is TGTGCCAGCAGCTTAAGCGGAAACACCATATATTTG. Translation: CASSLSGNTIYL.

The chain links TRBV5-1 to TRBJ1-1, with D hard to call. This CDR3 is 13 amino acids long. Germline CDR1 reads SGHRS; CDR2 reads YFSETQ. Trimming stripped 4 bases from V and 8 bases from J, with 15 bases between. In DNA, the CDR3 is TGCGCCAGCAGCGGGGTACCGGAGGCAGAAGCTTTCTTT. This sequence encodes CASSGVPEAEAFF.

In this sample, this clonotype turned up many times. This chain uses TRBV19 with TRBJ2-5, with 8 bases that match TRBD1. After removal of 1 base from V and 5 bases from J, the junction contained 9 bases not matched to a gene. The CDR3 is 16 residues long. Germline values: CDR1 LNHDA, CDR2 SQIVND (reference sequence). The CDR3 here is CASSIGVGDRSETQYF. The CDR3 coding sequence is TGTGCCAGTAGTATAGGAGTGGGGGACAGGTCGGAGACCCAGTACTTC. The full variable domain, in which reference TRBV19 and TRBJ2-5 provide the parts outside the CDR3, is DGGITQSPKYLFRKEGQNVTLSCEQNLNHDAMYWYRQDPGQGLRLIYYSQIVNDFQKGDIAEGYSVSREKKESFPLTVTSAQKNPTAFYLCASSIGVGDRSETQYFGPGTRLLVL.

In its sample, this clonotype was seen a few times. The chain recombines TRBV7-6 with TRBJ1-1; no firm D call. The CDR3 contains 15 residues. Trimming took off 1 base at V and 5 bases at J, with 14 bases between the two ends. Germline loops: CDR1 SGHVS, CDR2 FNYEAQ. Here the CDR3 DNA reads TGTGCCAGCAGCTTAGTTGGCGGCAGACGGACTGAAGCTTTCTTT. Its protein is CASSLVGGRRTEAFF. Full variable domain (outside the CDR3, taken from reference TRBV7-6 and TRBJ1-1): GAGVSQSPRYKVTKRGQDVALRCDPISGHVSLYWYRQALGQGPEFLTYFNYEAQQDKSGLPNDRFSAERPEGSISTLTIQRTEQRDSAMYRCASSLVGGRRTEAFFGQGTRLTVV.

In nucleotides, the CDR3 is TGTGCCAGCAGCCGGTCAGCGGAGACCCAGTACTTC. Protein: CASSRSAETQYF. The rearrangement joins TRBV7-2 to TRBJ2-5; D is unresolved. This CDR3 has 12 amino acids. V dropped 5 bases and J dropped 5 bases, with 9 bases sitting between them. The V gene's germline CDR1 is SGHTA and CDR2 FQGNSA. Full variable domain (remainder filled in from reference TRBV7-2 and TRBJ2-5): GAGVSQSPSNKVTEKGKDVELRCDPISGHTALYWYRQSLGQGLEFLIYFQGNSAPDKSGLPSDRFSAERTGGSVSTLTIQRTQQEDSAVYLCASSRSAETQYFGPGTRLLVL.

This clonotype was observed many times. The CDR3 here is CASSSNWGGLVAFF. In nucleotides, the CDR3 is TGTGCCAGCAGCTCTAACTGGGGGGGGTTGGTGGCTTTCTTT. This chain links TRBV5-6 with TRBJ1-1; possible D gene TRBD1, 5 bases. Germline assignment: CDR1 SGHDT and CDR2 YYEEEE. The CDR3 runs to 14 residues. Trimming shortened V by 3 bases and J by 11 bases, and 20 bases separated the two germline ends. Combining the CDR3 with reference TRBV5-6 and TRBJ1-1 gives the whole variable domain DAGVTQSPTHLIKTRGQQVTLRCSPKSGHDTVSWYQQALGQGPQFIFQYYEEEERQRGNFPDRFSGHQFPNYSSELNVNALLLGDSALYLCASSSNWGGLVAFFGQGTRLTVV.

This clonotype was seen repeatedly, ten times or more. The chain carries TRBV7-9 and TRBJ1-1; tentatively, D is TRBD1 (5 bases). The V end was cut by 1 base, the J end by 0 bases, with 12 bases between. CDR1 SEHNR and CDR2 FQNEAQ come from the germline V gene (reference sequence). CDR3 length: 16 residues. CDR3 in amino acids: CASSLEGMTLNTEAFF. DNA for the CDR3: TGTGCCAGCAGCTTAGAGGGGATGACGCTGAACACTGAAGCTTTCTTT. The full variable domain, its missing parts supplied by reference TRBV7-9 and TRBJ1-1, is DTGVSQNPRHKITKRGQNVTFRCDPISEHNRLYWYRQTLGQGPEFLTYFQNEAQLEKSRLLSDRFSAERPKGSFSTLEIQRTEQGDSAMYLCASSLEGMTLNTEAFFGQGTRLTVV.

A word on this clonotype: No DNA is shown, since the ends of the CDR3 on it are uncertain; the CDR3 is the one TCRdb lists. This chain links TRBV7-2 with TRBJ2-7; the tabulated D call, TRBD2, remains unverified against the DNA. Germline V gene lookup returns CDR1 SGHTA and CDR2 FQGNSA. The CDR3 length is 21 residues, termini included. This chain's CDR3 is CASSFYICSADSGRNSYEQYF.

Only a few counts were recorded for this clonotype. The chain carries TRBV28 and TRBJ1-5; the D is unclear. Looked up from germline, CDR1 is MDHEN and CDR2 is SYDVKM. The CDR3 contains 12 residues. V gave up 7 bases and J gave up 4 bases, with 8 bases separating them. CDR3 sequence reads: CASKQFNQPQHF. The CDR3 nucleotides read TGTGCCAGCAAACAATTTAATCAGCCCCAGCATTTT.

The chain couples TRBV10-3 to TRBJ2-7; 9 positions agree with TRBD1. The ends lost 4 bases at V and 1 base at J; junction bases unmatched: 2. This CDR3 has 14 amino acids. CDR1 ENHRY and CDR2 SYGVKD come from the germline V gene. The CDR3 loop is CAISGQGGSYEQYF. DNA for the CDR3: TGTGCCATCAGTGGACAGGGGGGTTCCTACGAGCAGTACTTC.

About this clonotype itself: A much larger clone differs from this one at a single base, so this may be a read error. The chain employs TRBV4-1 and TRBJ1-6; no clear D. The CDR3 has 17 residues. V lost 0 bases, J lost 6 bases, and 15 bases lay in between. The germline CDR1 and CDR2 sequences are MGHRA and YSYEKL. This chain's CDR3 is CASSQDAGTFVNSPLHF. CDR3 DNA: TGCGCCAGCAGCCAAGACGCCGGCACGTTCGTTAATTCACCCCTCCACTTT.

This clonotype was observed many times. CDR3 amino acids: CASSSTPEETQYF. In nucleotides, the CDR3 is TGCGCCAGCAGCTCCACGCCCGAGGAGACCCAGTACTTC. The J gene is TRBJ2-5, the V gene TRBV5-1; D remains unclear. Germline CDR1 SGHRS, CDR2 YFSETQ. The CDR3 contains 13 residues. V was pared by 3 bases and J by 5 bases, with 11 bases between.

Of note for this clonotype: Given the absence of the conserved phenylalanine or tryptophan at the CDR3 end, a read error is likely. This chain joins TRBV7-9 and TRBJ1-1; D is unresolved. Germline CDR1 SEHNR, CDR2 FQNEAQ (reference sequence). There are 11 residues in the CDR3. The CDR3 here is CASSIYTEAFL. In DNA, the CDR3 is TGTGCCAGCAGCATTTACACCGAAGCTTTCCTT.

V usage is TRBV7-2 and J usage is TRBJ1-3; 9 bases are a match to TRBD1. CDR3 size: 16 residues. Per the germline V gene, CDR1 is SGHTA and CDR2 is FQGNSA. V was clipped by 0 bases and J by 1 base; unmatched bases: 1. The CDR3: CASSLAGQGSGNTIYF. CDR3 nucleotides: TGTGCCAGCAGCTTAGCGGGACAGGGTTCTGGAAACACCATATATTTT.

The rearrangement joins TRBV6-5 to TRBJ2-7; tentative D call: TRBD2 (6 bases). CDR1 and CDR2 (germline): MNHEY, SVGAGI. V was pared by 2 bases and J by 2 bases, with 13 bases between. CDR3 length: 15 residues. The CDR3 loop is CASSYEAGRPYEQYF. CDR3 coding DNA: TGTGCCAGCAGTTACGAGGCGGGACGTCCCTACGAGCAGTACTTC.

Points on this clonotype: This may be a read error: a much more frequent sequence differs by one nucleotide. This chain joins TRBV6-2 or TRBV6-3 and TRBJ2-2; 8 bases match TRBD2. The CDR3 extends over 15 amino acids. Germline V gives CDR1 MNHEY, CDR2 SVGEGT. CDR3 nucleotides: TGTGTCAGCAGTTACGCCGGGAGGGTCACCGGGGAGCTGTTTTTT. Protein sequence: CVSSYAGRVTGELFF.

This clonotype was seen repeatedly, ten times or more. The rearrangement uses TRBV7-9 and TRBJ1-4; D perhaps matches TRBD1 (5 bases). Germline CDR1 reads SEHNR; CDR2 reads FQNEAQ (reference sequence). The CDR3 totals 16 residues. V gave up 1 base and J gave up 0 bases, with 9 bases separating them. The CDR3 sequence: CASSLGTGPTNEKLFF. As DNA, the CDR3 is TGTGCCAGCAGCTTAGGTACAGGCCCAACTAATGAAAAACTGTTTTTT.